The rows below give T cell receptor beta chains drawn from one sample of a study of beta chain features in type 1 diabetes. Here immunoSEQ multiplex PCR was the method, and the copy in TCRdb shows in-frame clones only, minus some. The sample lists about 330,000 clones, approximately 11% occurring once. The sample comprised naive CD4+ T cells from blood. These receptors came from a woman in her thirties in good health. CDR3s leave out the opening cysteine and the closing phenylalanine or tryptophan. Fields, in order: V gene, J gene, CDR3 protein.

V gene: TRBV15; J gene: TRBJ2-1; CDR3 protein: ATSLLAGSYNEQF
V gene: TRBV5-4; J gene: TRBJ2-1; CDR3 protein: ASSSGQGGYNEQF
V gene: TRBV9; J gene: TRBJ2-5; CDR3 protein: ASSVVGEAGGTQY
V gene: TRBV9; J gene: TRBJ2-1; CDR3 protein: ASRQAGGTYNEQF
V gene: TRBV7-2; J gene: TRBJ2-1; CDR3 protein: ASSSRGSGSVNEQF
V gene: TRBV5-4; J gene: TRBJ2-6; CDR3 protein: ASSLNRGAGANVLT
V gene: TRBV7-9; J gene: TRBJ2-7; CDR3 protein: ASSSPGKIHEQY
V gene: TRBV30; J gene: TRBJ1-2; CDR3 protein: AWSGPRDLNYGYT
V gene: TRBV28; J gene: TRBJ1-5; CDR3 protein: ASSFPSTGLSNQPQH
V gene: TRBV7-8; J gene: TRBJ2-7; CDR3 protein: ASSLYTSGSSYEQY
V gene: TRBV21-1; J gene: TRBJ2-3; CDR3 protein: ASSRKQGSGTDTQY
V gene: TRBV11-1; J gene: TRBJ2-2; CDR3 protein: ASSLRQNTGELF
V gene: TRBV6-5; J gene: TRBJ2-7; CDR3 protein: ASSESGSLYEQY
V gene: TRBV18; J gene: TRBJ2-1; CDR3 protein: ASSGTSGSGEQF
V gene: TRBV7-8; J gene: TRBJ2-5; CDR3 protein: ASRLAVQETQY
V gene: TRBV2; J gene: TRBJ1-1; CDR3 protein: ASQTDLMNTEAF
V gene: TRBV25-1; J gene: TRBJ2-5; CDR3 protein: ASSEGSGRVETQY
V gene: TRBV7-2; J gene: TRBJ1-3; CDR3 protein: ASSFVPPPAGNTIY
V gene: TRBV30; J gene: TRBJ2-6; CDR3 protein: AWAGSANSGANVLT
V gene: TRBV6-5; J gene: TRBJ2-2; CDR3 protein: ASSMGLNTGELF
V gene: TRBV19; J gene: TRBJ2-1; CDR3 protein: ASTGFAGVEQF
V gene: TRBV20-1; J gene: TRBJ2-5; CDR3 protein: SATAHETQY
V gene: TRBV11-2; J gene: TRBJ2-2; CDR3 protein: ASSLNLAGELF
V gene: TRBV6-1; J gene: TRBJ1-1; CDR3 protein: ASSDRQGGYMNTEAF
V gene: TRBV30; J gene: TRBJ1-5; CDR3 protein: AWSTPGGGNQPQH
V gene: TRBV29-1; J gene: TRBJ2-3; CDR3 protein: SVALTSGEGTDTQY
V gene: TRBV15; J gene: TRBJ2-3; CDR3 protein: ATSRGDEGRSPDTQY
V gene: TRBV19; J gene: TRBJ1-4; CDR3 protein: ASSLLTATNEKLF
V gene: TRBV27; J gene: TRBJ1-2; CDR3 protein: ASSHRVEGYGYT
V gene: TRBV6-1; J gene: TRBJ2-3; CDR3 protein: ASRDITDTQY
V gene: TRBV4-1; J gene: TRBJ2-6; CDR3 protein: ASSLRNSGANVLT
V gene: TRBV7-9; J gene: TRBJ2-7; CDR3 protein: ASSFTSGSYEQY
V gene: TRBV4-3; J gene: TRBJ2-4; CDR3 protein: ASSQDLKGAGKNIQY
V gene: TRBV28; J gene: TRBJ1-1; CDR3 protein: ASIRDTENTEAF
V gene: TRBV19; J gene: TRBJ2-3; CDR3 protein: ASRTSGRTDTQY
V gene: TRBV7-9; J gene: TRBJ1-1; CDR3 protein: ASSHGTAEAF
V gene: TRBV5-1; J gene: TRBJ2-4; CDR3 protein: ASSPEGPKNIQY
V gene: TRBV7-2; J gene: TRBJ1-5; CDR3 protein: ASSRGTGRNQPQH
V gene: TRBV10-3; J gene: TRBJ2-7; CDR3 protein: AISPSGARSGHEQY
V gene: TRBV9; J gene: TRBJ1-4; CDR3 protein: ASSPGGRGSNEKLF
V gene: TRBV19; J gene: TRBJ2-2; CDR3 protein: ASPSGTNTGELF
V gene: TRBV14; J gene: TRBJ2-5; CDR3 protein: ASSQGQQETQY
V gene: TRBV6-6; J gene: TRBJ2-2; CDR3 protein: ASSWTGDGTGELF
V gene: TRBV11-2; J gene: TRBJ2-5; CDR3 protein: ASSNGQQETQY
V gene: TRBV4-1; J gene: TRBJ2-7; CDR3 protein: ASSQLLAEDYEQY
V gene: TRBV11-1; J gene: TRBJ2-5; CDR3 protein: ASSLTQETQY
V gene: TRBV13; J gene: TRBJ1-2; CDR3 protein: ASSFARNYGYT
V gene: TRBV19; J gene: TRBJ2-1; CDR3 protein: ASSIGGRIVEQF
V gene: TRBV9; J gene: TRBJ2-6; CDR3 protein: ASSVAPGQGKLSSGANVLT
V gene: TRBV15; J gene: TRBJ2-5; CDR3 protein: ATSSPRDSPAETQY
V gene: TRBV20-1; J gene: TRBJ1-2; CDR3 protein: GRAGYT
V gene: TRBV7-3; J gene: TRBJ2-7; CDR3 protein: ASSFLQGYEQY
V gene: TRBV5-1; J gene: TRBJ2-7; CDR3 protein: ASSGNSGKGEQY
V gene: TRBV29-1; J gene: TRBJ2-5; CDR3 protein: SVEVYRAETQY